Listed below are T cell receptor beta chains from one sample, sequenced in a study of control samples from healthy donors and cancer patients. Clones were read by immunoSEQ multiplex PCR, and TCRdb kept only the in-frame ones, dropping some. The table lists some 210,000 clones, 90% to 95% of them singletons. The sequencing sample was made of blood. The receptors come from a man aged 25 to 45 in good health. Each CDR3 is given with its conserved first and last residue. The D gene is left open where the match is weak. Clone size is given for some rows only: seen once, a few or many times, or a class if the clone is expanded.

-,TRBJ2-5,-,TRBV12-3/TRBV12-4,CASAPLRDHRYF,TGTGCCAGCGCCCCTTTAAGGGACCATCGATACTTC
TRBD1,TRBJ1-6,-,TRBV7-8,CASSLEGANNSPLHF,TGTGCCAGCAGCTTAGAGGGGGCGAATAATTCACCCCTCCACTTT
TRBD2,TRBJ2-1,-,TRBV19,CASSIARTSEQFF,TGTGCCAGTAGTATAGCTCGGACTAGTGAGCAGTTCTTC
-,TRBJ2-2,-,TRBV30,CAWTGGTGELFF,TGTGCCTGGACCGGAGGGACCGGGGAGCTGTTTTTT
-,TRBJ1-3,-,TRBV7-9,CASSPSVNTIYF,TGTGCCAGCAGCCCCTCTGTAAACACCATATATTTT
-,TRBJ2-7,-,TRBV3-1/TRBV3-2,CASSQDKYREQIYEQYF,TGTGCCAGCAGCCAAGATAAATATAGGGAGCAGATCTACGAGCAGTACTTC
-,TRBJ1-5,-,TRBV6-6,CASRNSRYSNQPQHF,TGTGCCAGCAGGAACAGTCGCTATAGCAATCAGCCCCAGCATTTT
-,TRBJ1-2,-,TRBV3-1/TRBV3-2,CASSQPRVGYTF,TGTGCCAGCAGCCAACCCAGGGTCGGCTACACCTTC
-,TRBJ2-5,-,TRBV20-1,CSASPTETQYF,TGCAGTGCTAGTCCCACAGAGACCCAGTACTTC
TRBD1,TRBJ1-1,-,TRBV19,CASSIRGRGLITEAFF,TGTGCCAGTAGTATCAGGGGGAGAGGGCTAATCACTGAAGCTTTCTTT
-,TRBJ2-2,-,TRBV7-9,CASSPGILDLTGELFF,TGTGCCAGCAGCCCCGGGATCCTAGACCTCACCGGGGAGCTGTTTTTT
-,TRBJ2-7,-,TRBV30,CAWSGISREQYF,TGTGCCTGGAGTGGGATTTCCCGGGAGCAGTACTTC
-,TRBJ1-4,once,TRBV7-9,CASSLGGRRRPNEKLFF,TGTGCCAGCAGCTTAGGGGGCCGCCGGAGGCCTAATGAAAAACTGTTTTTT
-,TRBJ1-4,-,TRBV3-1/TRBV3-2,CASSQSDSEKLFF,TGTGCCAGCAGCCAGTCGGACAGTGAAAAACTGTTTTTT
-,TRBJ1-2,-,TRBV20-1,CSASENGGADGYTF,TGCAGTGCTAGTGAGAATGGGGGCGCGGATGGCTACACCTTC
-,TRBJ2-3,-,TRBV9,CASSPLGALGTDTQYF,TGTGCCAGCAGCCCCCTTGGCGCCTTAGGCACAGATACGCAGTATTTT
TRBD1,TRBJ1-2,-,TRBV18,CASSPTGAPGYGYTF,TGTGCCAGCTCACCAACAGGGGCTCCCGGCTATGGCTACACCTTC
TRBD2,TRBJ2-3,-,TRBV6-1,CASSDVGGYTDTQYF,TGTGCCAGCAGTGATGTGGGGGGGTACACAGATACGCAGTATTTT
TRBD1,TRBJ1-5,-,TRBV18,CASSLTGGTGRNQPQHF,TGTGCCAGCTCACTAACAGGGGGTACTGGGCGCAATCAGCCCCAGCATTTT
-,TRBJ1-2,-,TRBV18,CASSPDGDYGYTF,TGTGCCAGCTCACCGGACGGTGACTATGGCTACACCTTC
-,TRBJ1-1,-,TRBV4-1,CASSQGQMNTEAFF,TGCGCCAGCAGCCAAGGGCAGATGAACACTGAAGCTTTCTTT
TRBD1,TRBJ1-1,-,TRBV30,CAWALRTGANTEAFF,TGTGCCTGGGCTCTTCGAACAGGGGCGAACACTGAAGCTTTCTTT
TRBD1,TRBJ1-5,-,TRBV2,CASRTGDVGQPQHF,TGTGCCAGCAGGACAGGGGATGTAGGTCAGCCCCAGCATTTT
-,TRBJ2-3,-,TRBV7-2,CASSDLGTDTQYF,TGTGCCAGCAGCGACCTGGGGACAGATACGCAGTATTTT